One and the same sample provided the 9 T cell receptor beta chains below, sequenced in a study of OX40 agonist ivuxolimab in advanced cancers. Receptors were amplified or captured by the immunoSEQ multiplex PCR assay. TCRdb provides this immuneACCESS table in a form limited to in-frame rearrangements. Some clones are lacking; in checked studies, under half of them reflect an unresolved V gene, and why the rest are absent is not known. This sample comprises over 9,500 clones, approximately 70% of them detected only once. The ten largest clones capture roughly a quarter of the sample. Sample: CD4+ or CD8+ T cells sorted from blood, taken in a trial of the OX40 agonist ivuxolimab. All receptors come from an adult with an advanced solid tumor such as melanoma, head and neck, liver or kidney cancer.

The J gene is TRBJ2-3, the V gene TRBV5-1, with D possibly called TRBD1 or TRBD2 (5 bases each). Germline assignment: CDR1 SGHRS and CDR2 YFSETQ. The V and J ends lost 4 bases and 0 bases respectively, with 15 bases between them. This CDR3 has 16 residues. The CDR3 spells CASSALGAPSTDTQYF. In DNA form, the CDR3 reads TGCGCCAGCAGCGCCCTCGGGGCTCCTAGCACAGATACGCAGTATTTT.

V usage is TRBV7-2 and J usage is TRBJ2-1; D ambiguous. Trimming removed 1 base at V and 10 bases at J, with 14 bases between. CDR1 is SGHTA, CDR2 FQGNSA, per germline. The CDR3 length is 14 residues. In nucleotides, the CDR3 is TGTGCCAGCAGCTTAGTAAGTAGCTCCAACGAGCAGTTCTTC. Its translation: CASSLVSSSNEQFF. The full variable domain, its missing parts supplied by reference TRBV7-2 and TRBJ2-1, is GAGVSQSPSNKVTEKGKDVELRCDPISGHTALYWYRQSLGQGLEFLIYFQGNSAPDKSGLPSDRFSAERTGGSVSTLTIQRTQQEDSAVYLCASSLVSSSNEQFFGPGTRLTVL.

This chain links TRBV19 with TRBJ1-2; 7 positions match TRBD1. Germline values: CDR1 LNHDA, CDR2 SQIVND (reference sequence). V lost 5 bases and J lost 1; bases outside the gene matches: 7. The CDR3 sequence is 15 residues long. The CDR3 DNA reads as TGTGCCAGTAGTCCCCGGACAGGCCTTAACTATGGCTACACCTTC. Residues: CASSPRTGLNYGYTF.

The chain uses TRBV5-4 and TRBJ2-7; D may match TRBD1 or TRBD2 (5 bases each). Germline V gene sequence: CDR1 SGHNT, CDR2 YYREEE (reference sequence). Trimming cost V 0 bases and J 6 bases, with 10 bases left between them. The CDR3 has 13 amino acids. This CDR3 reads CASSLAIGAEQYF. The CDR3 region has the DNA TGTGCCAGCAGCTTGGCCATCGGGGCCGAGCAGTACTTC.

The chain uses TRBV5-4 and TRBJ2-1, with unresolved D. V lost 0 bases and J 5 bases, leaving 6 bases between the germline ends. This CDR3 contains 13 residues. Per the germline V gene, CDR1 is SGHNT and CDR2 is YYREEE (reference sequence). CDR3 bases: TGTGCCAGCAGCTTGGCCGGAGACAATGAGCAGTTCTTC. Amino acid sequence: CASSLAGDNEQFF.

This chain uses TRBV5-8 with TRBJ2-5; 9 bases align to TRBD1. The V and J ends lost 2 bases and 11 bases, in that order; junction bases with no gene match: 13. The CDR3 loop spans 15 amino acids. The germline V gene has CDR1 SGHTS and CDR2 YDEGEE. CDR3 sequence: CASSLLQGAHQEQYF. Written as DNA, the CDR3 is TGTGCCAGCAGCTTACTACAGGGGGCCCATCAGGAGCAGTACTTC.

This chain uses TRBV5-4 with TRBJ2-2; D may be TRBD2 (7 bases). This CDR3 spans 17 amino acids. Germline assignment: CDR1 SGHNT and CDR2 YYREEE (reference sequence). Trimming pared 0 bases from V and 1 base from J, leaving 13 bases between. CDR3 in DNA: TGTGCCAGCAGCTTGGTTCTGGGGGGGCTGAACACCGGGGAGCTGTTTTTT. Translated: CASSLVLGGLNTGELFF.

This chain uses TRBV6-6 with TRBJ2-3, with D possibly TRBD2 on 6 matching bases. V lost 2 bases and J 2 bases, leaving 14 bases between the germline ends. Germline V gene sequence: CDR1 MNHNY, CDR2 SVGAGI (reference sequence). There are 16 residues in the CDR3. DNA of the CDR3: TGTGCCAGCAGTTACCACGGCGGGGCGAACACAGATACGCAGTATTTT. It encodes CASSYHGGANTDTQYF.

The J gene is TRBJ1-2, the V gene TRBV2, with D possibly matching TRBD1 (5 bases). The germline CDR1 and CDR2 sequences are SNHLY and FYNNEI. Trimming took off 8 bases at V and 6 bases at J, with 13 bases between the two ends. The CDR3 is 12 amino acids. CDR3 DNA sequence: TGTGCCAGCCCCGTCGGGGGGAATGGCTACACCTTC. Its protein product is CASPVGGNGYTF.